The 28 T cell receptor beta chains below were found in one sample sequenced in a study of T cell responses to AZD1222 COVID-19 vaccine. The repertoire was sequenced with immunoSEQ multiplex PCR; TCRdb's copy has only in-frame clones and lacks some. The sample yields tens of thousands of clones, 75% to 90% seen once. The specimen comprised peripheral blood, sampled on day 0 of AZD1222 vaccination. All receptors derive from an adult in good health.

CDR3 protein: CAWSLTSGGGDTQYF. DNA of the CDR3: TGTGCCTGGAGTCTAACTAGCGGAGGGGGGGATACGCAGTATTTT. This chain joins TRBV30 and TRBJ2-3, with 8 nucleotides matching TRBD2. The length of the CDR3 is 15 residues. Germline CDR1 GTSNPN, CDR2 SVGIG (reference sequence). The V gene end was trimmed by 2 bases and the J gene end by 6 bases; junction bases not matched to a gene: 10.

The J gene is TRBJ2-6, the V gene TRBV6-5; D unclear. The CDR3 consists of 14 residues. Germline CDR1 reads MNHEY; CDR2 reads SVGAGI. V was pared by 6 bases and J by 3 bases, with 9 bases between. The CDR3 coding sequence is TGTGCCAGCAGGACGATGGGTGGGGCCAACGTCCTGACTTTC. This encodes CASRTMGGANVLTF.

V is TRBV3-1 (or the pseudogene TRBV3-2) and J is TRBJ2-5; tentatively, D is TRBD1 (6 bases). Germline V gene lookup returns CDR1 LGHDT and CDR2 YNNKEL (reference sequence). The V end lost 2 bases, the J end lost 6 bases, and 10 bases lay between the germline ends. The length of the CDR3 is 13 residues. The CDR3 region is CASSQWQGKTQYF. The CDR3 DNA is TGTGCCAGCAGCCAATGGCAGGGGAAGACCCAGTACTTC.

The rearrangement links TRBV19 to TRBJ1-2, with 9 bases aligning to TRBD1. The CDR3 has 15 residues. Germline values: CDR1 LNHDA, CDR2 SQIVND (reference sequence). V trimming: 3 bases; J trimming: 4 bases; junction bases outside the gene matches: 6. CDR3 in amino acids: CASSMGVQGAYGYTF. CDR3 bases: TGTGCCAGTAGTATGGGTGTACAGGGGGCCTATGGCTACACCTTC.

The CDR3 is CASSSLVRGRSYEQYF. The CDR3 DNA reads as TGTGCCAGCAGTTCCCTGGTGAGGGGGAGATCCTACGAGCAGTACTTC. V usage is TRBV28 and J usage is TRBJ2-7, with a weak D call TRBD1 (6 bases). Germline V gene sequence: CDR1 MDHEN, CDR2 SYDVKM. V lost 4 bases and J lost 1, with 17 bases in between. The CDR3 has 16 residues.

The V gene is TRBV5-1, the J gene TRBJ2-5; perhaps TRBD1 as D (5 bases). The CDR3 spans 15 residues. Per the germline V gene, CDR1 is SGHRS and CDR2 is YFSETQ. Trimming left V 3 bases short and J 5 bases short, with 17 bases between. The DNA for the CDR3 is TGCGCCAGCAGCTGGGGCAATCCCTCTTTGGAGACCCAGTACTTC. Translating gives CASSWGNPSLETQYF.

CDR3 sequence reads: CASSQDLAGGDNEQFF. The CDR3 region has the DNA TGCGCCAGCAGCCAAGATCTAGCGGGAGGGGACAATGAGCAGTTCTTC. The chain uses TRBV4-1 and TRBJ2-1; 12 positions match TRBD2. This CDR3 contains 16 residues. V was clipped by 0 bases and J by 5 bases; unmatched bases: 2. Looked up from germline, CDR1 is MGHRA and CDR2 is YSYEKL.

The rearrangement joins TRBV6-5 to TRBJ2-7, with 8 bases that match TRBD2. J was trimmed by 6 bases and V by 0 bases; bases with no gene match: 1. The CDR3 has 13 residues. Germline loops: CDR1 MNHEY, CDR2 SVGAGI. The CDR3 DNA sequence: TGTGCCAGCAGTTACTCACTAGCGGTCGAGCAGTACTTC. It is translated as CASSYSLAVEQYF.

The CDR3 DNA follows: TGTGCCAGCAGTGTAGACGAGGAAGCTTTCTTT. Residues: CASSVDEEAFF. The chain uses TRBV28 and TRBJ1-1; no clear D. This CDR3 is 11 amino acids long. Germline V gene data show CDR1 as MDHEN and CDR2 as SYDVKM. The V end lost 5 bases, the J end lost 8 bases, and 9 bases lay between the germline ends.

This chain connects TRBV28 to TRBJ1-1, with D perhaps TRBD1 (6 bases). CDR3 length: 15 residues. Germline V lookup: CDR1 MDHEN, CDR2 SYDVKM. V gave up 2 bases and J gave up 2 bases, with 12 bases separating them. The CDR3 DNA reads TGTGCCAGCAGTTTAGCCCTGGGACACAACACTGAAGCTTTCTTT. Protein: CASSLALGHNTEAFF.

This rearrangement joins TRBV29-1 to TRBJ1-1, with TRBD1 identical over 8 bases. The CDR3 is made up of 11 amino acids. After removal of 6 bases from V and 4 bases from J, the junction contained 1 base not matched to a gene. Germline V gene data show CDR1 as SQVTM and CDR2 as ANQGSEA. The CDR3 region is CSVDRATEAFF. CDR3 coding DNA: TGCAGCGTGGACAGGGCCACTGAAGCTTTCTTT.

V usage is TRBV9 and J usage is TRBJ1-3; 7 bases match TRBD1. The CDR3 has 13 residues. The V segment lost 7 bases and the J segment 4 bases; nucleotides outside the gene matches: 5. Per germline, CDR1 SGDLS and CDR2 YYNGEE. DNA for the CDR3: TGTGCCAGCGGGACAGACGCCGGAAACACCATATATTTT. Its translation: CASGTDAGNTIYF.

The chain recombines TRBV30 with TRBJ1-2; perhaps TRBD1 as D (5 bases). CDR1 GTSNPN and CDR2 SVGIG come from the germline V gene (reference sequence). The CDR3 is 13 amino acids. Trimming stripped 2 bases from V and 0 bases from J, with 7 bases between. The CDR3 spells CAWSQGANYGYTF. In nucleotides, the CDR3 is TGTGCCTGGAGTCAGGGAGCTAACTATGGCTACACCTTC.

The rearrangement joins TRBV7-8 to TRBJ2-3; a possible D gene is TRBD2 (6 bases). The CDR3 consists of 16 residues. Trimming took 0 bases from V and 8 from J, leaving 18 bases between them. The germline CDR1 and CDR2 sequences are SGHVS and FQNEAQ. In DNA, the CDR3 is TGTGCCAGCAGCTTAGCCTGGAGGGGCGTTCGGCTTACGCAGTATTTT. Residues: CASSLAWRGVRLTQYF. Supplemented by reference TRBV7-8 and TRBJ2-3, the full variable domain reads GAGVSQSPRYKVAKRGQDVALRCDPISGHVSLFWYQQALGQGPEFLTYFQNEAQLDKSGLPSDRFFAERPEGSVSTLKIQRTQQEDSAVYLCASSLAWRGVRLTQYFGPGTRLTVL.

V gene TRBV10-3 combines with J gene TRBJ2-3; 11 positions agree with TRBD2. Germline V lookup: CDR1 ENHRY, CDR2 SYGVKD. V dropped 10 bases and J dropped 4; count of bases not matched to a gene: 13. The CDR3 length is 16 residues. Here the CDR3 DNA reads TGTGCCACCCACCCAAGACTAGCGGGAAAATCAGATACGCAGTATTTT. Amino acid sequence: CATHPRLAGKSDTQYF.

This chain uses TRBV7-2 with TRBJ2-7; unclear D gene. Germline V CDR1 and CDR2: SGHTA, FQGNSA. With 5 bases removed from V and 6 bases from J, the gap between germline ends came to 11 bases. This CDR3 contains 12 residues. The CDR3: CASSGVGSEQYF. The CDR3 nucleotides are TGTGCCAGCAGCGGGGTGGGGTCCGAGCAGTACTTC.

J is TRBJ2-5 and V is TRBV6-1, with D possibly matching TRBD2 (6 bases). V was cut by 3 bases and J by 1 base, with 12 bases left in between. The germline V gene encodes CDR1 MNHNS and CDR2 SASEGT. The CDR3 covers 15 residues. The DNA of the CDR3 is TGTGCCAGCAGTGAGGCGGGGCGACCCCAAGAGACCCAGTACTTC. It specifies CASSEAGRPQETQYF.

The chain combines TRBV4-3 with TRBJ2-1; D may be TRBD1 (5 bases). V was cut by 0 bases and J by 9 bases, with 9 bases left in between. CDR1 is LGHNA and CDR2 is YSLEER in the germline V gene. The CDR3 consists of 13 residues. Written as DNA, the CDR3 is TGCGCCAGCAGCCAAGATCAGGGCCTTGAGCAGTTCTTC. This sequence encodes CASSQDQGLEQFF.

The CDR3 sequence is CASRTGTGSYEQYF. The CDR3 region has the DNA TGTGCCAGCAGAACCGGGACAGGATCCTACGAGCAGTACTTC. This rearrangement joins TRBV25-1 to TRBJ2-7; 8 bases line up with TRBD1. The germline V gene encodes CDR1 MGHDK and CDR2 SYGVNS. CDR3 length: 14 residues. Trimming removed 6 bases from V and 1 base from J; junction bases left unmatched: 5.

CDR3 bases: TGTGCCAGCAGTGTTCTGAACACTGAAGCTTTCTTT. Translating it yields CASSVLNTEAFF. V gene TRBV25-1 combines with J gene TRBJ1-1; no clear D. This CDR3 spans 12 amino acids. With 4 bases removed from V and 0 bases from J, the gap between germline ends came to 3 bases. Germline V gives CDR1 MGHDK, CDR2 SYGVNS.

The rearrangement joins TRBV9 to TRBJ2-1, with D unresolved. CDR1 and CDR2 (germline): SGDLS, YYNGEE. V dropped 0 bases and J dropped 4 bases, with 8 bases sitting between them. CDR3 length: 14 amino acids. CDR3 region: CASSVGGPYNEQFF. CDR3 nucleotides: TGTGCCAGCAGCGTAGGGGGTCCTTACAATGAGCAGTTCTTC.

The rearrangement uses TRBV10-1 and TRBJ1-5, with D unresolved. This CDR3 spans 19 amino acids. CDR1 and CDR2 (germline): WNHNN, SYGVQD (reference sequence). Trimming removed 7 bases from V and 6 bases from J, with 31 bases in between. CDR3 DNA sequence: TGCGCCAGCACTTTCCCTCCCCCGGTCCGGGTAGTTGTTTTTCAGCCCCAGCATTTT. It yields the protein CASTFPPPVRVVVFQPQHF.

The CDR3 sequence: CASRSNSNYGYTF. The CDR3 DNA sequence: TGTGCCAGCAGGTCCAACAGCAACTATGGCTACACCTTC. This chain uses TRBV4-2 with TRBJ1-2, with unresolved D. The CDR3 extends over 13 amino acids. Trimming pared 6 bases from V and 2 bases from J, leaving 10 bases between. Germline V gene lookup returns CDR1 LGHNA and CDR2 YNFKEQ.

The chain carries TRBV6-5 and TRBJ2-5; D is unresolved. The V end lost 6 bases, the J end lost 2 bases, and 10 bases lay between the germline ends. Germline V gene lookup returns CDR1 MNHEY and CDR2 SVGAGI. This CDR3 comprises 13 residues. This CDR3 is CASRFGPQETQYF. The CDR3 coding sequence is TGTGCCAGCAGATTTGGGCCGCAAGAGACCCAGTACTTC.

This chain uses TRBV18 with TRBJ2-2, with no clear D. Trimming left V 0 bases short and J 1 base short, with 6 bases between. The CDR3 loop spans 15 amino acids. In germline, CDR1 is KGHSH, CDR2 LQKENI. The CDR3 is CASSPPARNTGELFF. The CDR3 nucleotides are TGTGCCAGCTCACCACCGGCGAGGAACACCGGGGAGCTGTTTTTT.

The rearrangement joins TRBV28 to TRBJ2-5; 10 positions match TRBD1. V was clipped by 6 bases and J by 1 base; unmatched bases: 8. The CDR3 sequence is 16 residues long. Germline loops: CDR1 MDHEN, CDR2 SYDVKM. For the CDR3, the DNA is TGTGCCAGCAGACCCGACAGGGGGCCCCTCCAAGAGACCCAGTACTTC. It codes for CASRPDRGPLQETQYF.

The chain uses TRBV5-4 and TRBJ2-7; possibly TRBD1 or TRBD2 for D (5 bases each). The CDR3 length is 14 residues. Deletions cut 4 bases from V and 5 bases from J, with 16 bases between. CDR1 and CDR2 from the germline V gene are SGHNT and YYREEE (reference sequence). The CDR3 sequence is CASSHPPGTNEQYF. The CDR3, as DNA: TGTGCCAGCAGCCACCCACCCGGGACCAACGAGCAGTACTTC. The variable domain in full, completed from reference TRBV5-4 and TRBJ2-7, reads ETGVTQSPTHLIKTRGQQVTLRCSSQSGHNTVSWYQQALGQGPQFIFQYYREEENGRGNFPPRFSGLQFPNYSSELNVNALELDDSALYLCASSHPPGTNEQYFGPGTRLTVT.

V and J are TRBV10-3 and TRBJ1-2; D might be TRBD1 (6 bases). Deletions cut 4 bases from V and 4 bases from J, with 13 bases between. In germline, CDR1 is ENHRY, CDR2 SYGVKD. The CDR3 contains 14 residues. The CDR3 loop is CAISGGSGAYGYTF. Written as DNA, the CDR3 is TGTGCCATCAGTGGGGGATCAGGGGCCTATGGCTACACCTTC.